Presented here are 9 T cell receptor beta chains from one specimen sequenced in a study of T cells in localized non-small cell lung cancer. Some clones are missing from TCRdb's copy, which holds only in-frame ones; the method was immunoSEQ multiplex PCR. This sample has around 140,000 clones, with about 89% found just once. This specimen was peripheral blood, taken before any cancer treatment. The receptors were gathered from a female donor of 60 years or more with stage I lung adenocarcinoma.

The chain combines TRBV28 with TRBJ1-1; possible D gene TRBD1, 5 bases. CDR3 length equals 16 residues. CDR1 and CDR2 (germline): MDHEN, SYDVKM. The V and J ends lost 6 bases and 3 bases respectively, with 20 bases between them. This chain's CDR3 is CASSRPGLTWDTEAFF. Here the CDR3 DNA reads TGTGCCAGCAGCAGACCGGGACTCACTTGGGACACTGAAGCTTTCTTT.

The chain is built from TRBV19 and TRBJ1-1, with 9 bases lining up with TRBD1. This CDR3 is built from 13 residues. Per germline, CDR1 LNHDA and CDR2 SQIVND (reference sequence). Trimming at V came to 4 bases and at J to 4 bases, leaving 1 base not matched to a gene. The CDR3 bases are TGTGCCAGTAGTAAGACAGGGGGCACTGAAGCTTTCTTT. The encoded protein is CASSKTGGTEAFF. Full variable domain (remainder filled in from reference TRBV19 and TRBJ1-1): DGGITQSPKYLFRKEGQNVTLSCEQNLNHDAMYWYRQDPGQGLRLIYYSQIVNDFQKGDIAEGYSVSREKKESFPLTVTSAQKNPTAFYLCASSKTGGTEAFFGQGTRLTVV.

J is TRBJ2-2 and V is TRBV7-6, with D tentatively TRBD2 (6 bases). CDR3 length: 15 amino acids. Trimming shortened V by 1 base and J by 4 bases, and 10 bases separated the two germline ends. Germline V gives CDR1 SGHVS, CDR2 FNYEAQ. The CDR3 DNA sequence: TGTGCCAGCAGCTTAGACGGGAGTGGCACCGGGGAGCTGTTTTTT. Translating gives CASSLDGSGTGELFF.

This chain links TRBV6-1 with TRBJ1-6; D may be TRBD1 (6 bases). Germline-derived CDR1 and CDR2 are MNHNS and SASEGT. V was shortened by 4 bases and J by 8 bases, with 12 bases between the two germline ends. This CDR3 is built from 14 residues. This CDR3 reads CASSVRGRDSPLHF. Written as DNA, the CDR3 is TGTGCCAGCAGTGTCAGGGGTCGGGATTCACCCCTCCACTTT.

The V and J genes are TRBV6-5 and TRBJ1-3; no firm D call. Germline V gene sequence: CDR1 MNHEY, CDR2 SVGAGI. V shed 6 bases and J shed 2 bases, with 5 bases lying between them. The CDR3 extends over 12 amino acids. This CDR3 reads CASRAPGNTIYF. CDR3 bases: TGTGCCAGCAGAGCCCCTGGAAACACCATATATTTT.

The chain uses TRBV5-4 and TRBJ2-5; 7 bases are a match to TRBD1. Trimming took 4 bases from V and 0 from J; bases not matched to a gene: 6. CDR1 SGHNT and CDR2 YYREEE come from the germline V gene (reference sequence). The CDR3 contains 15 residues. This CDR3 reads CASSGGQVNQETQYF. CDR3 coding DNA: TGTGCCAGCAGCGGAGGACAGGTCAACCAAGAGACCCAGTACTTC.

This chain uses TRBV21-1 with TRBJ2-7; TRBD1 is the table's D call and was not checked against the DNA. TRBV21-1 is assigned pseudogene status. The CDR3 is 14 residues long. CDR3 region: CASSNWTGGHGQYF. In DNA form, the CDR3 reads TGTGCCAGCAGCAATTGGACAGGAGGGCACGGGCAGTACTTC.

This chain links TRBV28 with TRBJ2-1; D ambiguous. V was cut by 3 bases and J by 1 base, with 7 bases left in between. The CDR3 consists of 14 residues. In germline, CDR1 is MDHEN, CDR2 SYDVKM. This CDR3 reads CASSFLRSYNEQFF. In nucleotides, the CDR3 is TGTGCCAGCAGTTTTCTCCGGTCCTACAATGAGCAGTTCTTC.

The rearrangement joins TRBV7-8 to TRBJ2-1; tentatively, D is TRBD1 (5 bases). Germline values: CDR1 SGHVS, CDR2 FQNEAQ. This CDR3 contains 14 residues. Trimming took 3 bases from V and 5 from J, leaving 11 bases between them. The CDR3 bases are TGTGCCAGCAGCTTTCACTTACAGGACAATGAGCAGTTCTTC. Protein: CASSFHLQDNEQFF.